These 28 T cell receptor beta chains originate from one sample sequenced in a study of graft-versus-host responses after intestinal transplantation. For these receptors, no antigen is known. Repertoires were generated with immunoSEQ multiplex PCR, while TCRdb's copy carries only in-frame clones and drops some. The table includes more than 95,000 clones, roughly 84% detected once. The sequences come from unstimulated CD4+ T cells sorted from spleen or lymph node cells, collected before intestinal transplant. These receptors were taken from a human donor who received an intestinal transplant.

The genes are TRBV6-6 and TRBJ2-2; the D gene could be TRBD1 or TRBD2 (5 bases each). The CDR3 sequence is 14 residues long. The germline V and J ends were trimmed by 6 bases and 4 bases, with 12 bases remaining between them. Germline V lookup: CDR1 MNHNY, CDR2 SVGAGI (reference sequence). In DNA form, the CDR3 reads TGTGCCAGCAGCATTTCAGGGAGCACCGGGGAGCTGTTTTTT. Amino acid sequence: CASSISGSTGELFF.

The chain joins TRBV12-5 to TRBJ1-5; no definite D call. The CDR3 sequence is 12 residues long. In germline, CDR1 is LGHNT, CDR2 FRNRAP. V gave up 0 bases and J gave up 7 bases, with 4 bases separating them. The CDR3 DNA sequence: TGTGCTAGTGGTTTGGTCTTACAGCCCCAGCATTTT. It encodes CASGLVLQPQHF.

With respect to this clone: The sample has other DNA sequences that encode this CDR3 too. This chain uses TRBV5-1 with TRBJ2-3; perhaps TRBD1 as D (5 bases). The V and J ends lost 0 bases and 1 base respectively, with 6 bases between them. Germline loops: CDR1 SGHRS, CDR2 YFSETQ. The CDR3 is made up of 14 amino acids. The CDR3 here is CASSLGRGTDTQYF. In DNA form, the CDR3 reads TGCGCCAGCAGCTTGGGCAGGGGCACAGATACGCAGTATTTT.

The chain employs TRBV28 and TRBJ1-2; D unresolved. Germline V CDR1 and CDR2: MDHEN, SYDVKM. The CDR3 totals 13 residues. Between the trimmed V and J ends, which lost 9 bases and 3 bases, there was a span of 14 bases. The CDR3 sequence is CASTSGLDYGYTF. CDR3 DNA sequence: TGTGCCAGTACCAGCGGACTGGACTATGGCTACACCTTC.

The chain recombines TRBV10-1 with TRBJ2-7; 9 positions agree with TRBD1. J was trimmed by 2 bases and V by 4 bases; bases with no gene match: 3. Germline V CDR1 and CDR2: WNHNN, SYGVQD (reference sequence). This CDR3 has 14 amino acids. The CDR3 DNA follows: TGCGCCAGCAGTGCGGGACAGGGCCCCTACGAGCAGTACTTC. Translating it yields CASSAGQGPYEQYF.

Comments on this clone: Other DNA sequences in the sample encode the same CDR3. The J gene is TRBJ2-1, the V gene TRBV7-3, with 12 bases fitting TRBD2. V shed 5 bases and J 3 bases; nucleotides not matched to a gene: 2. From germline, CDR1 is SGHTA and CDR2 FQGTGA. The CDR3 length is 15 residues. DNA for the CDR3: TGTGCCAGCAGCCGGACTAGCGGGAACTACAATGAGCAGTTCTTC. It translates to CASSRTSGNYNEQFF.

V and J are TRBV6-5 and TRBJ2-7, with 9 bases aligning to TRBD1. This CDR3 is built from 15 residues. Germline CDR1 and CDR2: MNHEY and SVGAGI. The V and J ends lost 6 bases and 3 bases, in that order; junction bases with no gene match: 9. As DNA, the CDR3 is TGTGCCAGCAGGTCCGGGACAGGGACTTTCTACGAGCAGTACTTC. Translation gives CASRSGTGTFYEQYF.

To note about this clone: It is likely a read error: a sequence one base away is far more abundant. The CDR3 reads CASSLDTEAFF. CDR3 DNA sequence: TGTGCCAGCAGCTTAGACACTGAAGCTTTCTTT. This rearrangement joins TRBV7-6 to TRBJ1-1, with D unclear. This CDR3 has 11 residues. V was clipped by 1 base and J by 3 bases, with 0 bases between them. Germline CDR1 and CDR2: SGHVS and FNYEAQ.

This chain connects TRBV9 to TRBJ1-3; no definite D call. Germline assignment: CDR1 SGDLS and CDR2 YYNGEE. The CDR3 runs 14 residues. Trimming cost V 0 bases and J 0 bases, with 4 bases left between them. The CDR3 DNA follows: TGTGCCAGCAGCGTAGAGGCCTCTGGAAACACCATATATTTT. This gives the protein CASSVEASGNTIYF.

V is TRBV11-1 and J is TRBJ2-7, with D possibly being TRBD2 (6 bases). With 3 bases removed from V and 2 bases from J, the gap between germline ends came to 11 bases. This CDR3 has 14 residues. Looked up from germline, CDR1 is SGHAT and CDR2 is FQDESV (reference sequence). The CDR3, as DNA: TGTGCCAGCAGCTTGCTGGAGGGACCCTACGAGCAGTACTTC. Its protein product is CASSLLEGPYEQYF.

The CDR3 sequence: CASTRGWVEETQYF. DNA of the CDR3: TGTGCCAGCACAAGGGGTTGGGTGGAGGAGACCCAGTACTTC. The V and J genes are TRBV28 and TRBJ2-5; TRBD1 is a possible D gene (5 bases). Between the trimmed V and J ends, which lost 7 bases and 5 bases, there was a span of 17 bases. This CDR3 region has 14 residues. The germline CDR1 and CDR2 sequences are MDHEN and SYDVKM. The full variable domain, in which reference TRBV28 and TRBJ2-5 provide the parts outside the CDR3, is DVKVTQSSRYLVKRTGEKVFLECVQDMDHENMFWYRQDPGLGLRLIYFSYDVKMKEKGDIPEGYSVSREKKERFSLILESASTNQTSMYLCASTRGWVEETQYFGPGTRLLVL.

This clone was seen once. The chain combines TRBV7-3 with TRBJ2-5; D is ambiguous. Germline CDR1 SGHTA, CDR2 FQGTGA. With 2 bases removed from V and 2 bases from J, the gap between germline ends came to 6 bases. The CDR3 is 13 amino acids. CDR3 amino acids: CASSLEFQETQYF. CDR3 DNA: TGTGCCAGCAGCTTAGAGTTTCAAGAGACCCAGTACTTC.

This clone was detected only a few times. The V and J genes are TRBV6-1 and TRBJ1-3; D is perhaps TRBD1 (6 bases). Germline V gene data show CDR1 as MNHNS and CDR2 as SASEGT. V was shortened by 2 bases and J by 2 bases, with 10 bases between the two germline ends. The CDR3 consists of 15 residues. CDR3 bases: TGTGCCAGCAGTGAATTTGACAGGCCTGGAAACACCATATATTTT. This codes for CASSEFDRPGNTIYF.

The chain links TRBV15 to TRBJ2-1; the D call may be TRBD1 or TRBD2 (5 bases each). Germline V gene lookup returns CDR1 LNHNV and CDR2 YYDKDF (reference sequence). V lost 1 base to trimming and J lost 4 bases, with 14 bases between them. The CDR3 spans 16 residues. The CDR3 DNA sequence: TGTGCCACCAGCAGAGGAGGGACGCTAAGGTACAATGAGCAGTTCTTC. Protein product: CATSRGGTLRYNEQFF.

The gene calls are TRBV6-1 and TRBJ1-2, with 9 positions matching TRBD1. CDR1 and CDR2 (germline): MNHNS, SASEGT. V trimming: 9 bases; J trimming: 3 bases; junction bases outside the gene matches: 8. The CDR3 runs 14 residues. The CDR3 sequence: CASSLDRGDYGYTF. CDR3 nucleotide sequence: TGTGCCAGTAGCCTTGACAGGGGGGACTATGGCTACACCTTC.

The gene calls are TRBV19 and TRBJ2-1, with 7 bases lining up with TRBD1. The germline gives CDR1 LNHDA, CDR2 SQIVND (reference sequence). J was trimmed by 3 bases and V by 6 bases; bases with no gene match: 8. This CDR3 has 15 amino acids. CDR3 amino acids: CASSLTGFLYNEQFF. DNA for the CDR3: TGTGCCAGTAGCCTGACAGGGTTCCTCTACAATGAGCAGTTCTTC.

The genes are TRBV5-1 and TRBJ2-1; possible D gene TRBD2, 6 bases. Trimming shortened V by 1 base and J by 7 bases, and 12 bases separated the two germline ends. The V gene's germline CDR1 is SGHRS and CDR2 YFSETQ. The length of the CDR3 is 14 residues. The CDR3: CASSLTSPQNEQFF. CDR3 DNA: TGCGCCAGCAGCTTGACTAGCCCTCAGAATGAGCAGTTCTTC.

This chain links TRBV18 with TRBJ2-7; 8 bases match TRBD1. The germline V gene encodes CDR1 KGHSH and CDR2 LQKENI. V lost 3 bases and J lost 7; bases outside the gene matches: 11. The CDR3 spans 15 residues. CDR3 bases: TGTGCCAGCTCACCTCGGATGGACAGGGAGAGAGAGCAGTACTTC. Translated, it gives CASSPRMDREREQYF. The full variable domain, rest sourced from reference TRBV18 and TRBJ2-7, is NAGVMQNPRHLVRRRGQEARLRCSPMKGHSHVYWYRQLPEEGLKFMVYLQKENIIDESGMPKERFSAEFPKEGPSILRIQQVVRGDSAAYFCASSPRMDREREQYFGPGTRLTVT.

The chain couples TRBV5-1 to TRBJ1-1; 8 bases map to TRBD1. Germline CDR1 is SGHRS and CDR2 is YFSETQ. The trim removed 4 bases at V and 1 base at J, leaving 3 bases unmatched. This CDR3 is built from 14 residues. This CDR3 reads CASSPGTGNTEAFF. Written as DNA, the CDR3 is TGCGCCAGCAGCCCCGGGACAGGGAACACTGAAGCTTTCTTT.

The V and J genes are TRBV23-1 and TRBJ2-2; D not resolved. TRBV23-1 is an ORF, with its function uncertain. This CDR3 has 16 residues. Trimming took 3 bases from V and 6 from J, leaving 17 bases between them. CDR3 loop: CASSHPPAIHPGELFF. The CDR3 nucleotides read TGCGCCAGCAGTCACCCCCCCGCGATTCACCCCGGGGAGCTGTTTTTT.

V usage is TRBV5-1 and J usage is TRBJ2-5; possible D gene TRBD2, 6 bases. The CDR3 has 14 amino acids. V lost 3 bases to trimming and J lost 5 bases, with 14 bases between them. CDR1 SGHRS and CDR2 YFSETQ come from the germline V gene. CDR3 nucleotides: TGCGCCAGCAGCTCCGGGAGTAGTCCGGAGACCCAGTACTTC. It codes for CASSSGSSPETQYF.

The chain combines TRBV7-9 with TRBJ1-4; 8 bases match TRBD1. Trimming took 5 bases from V and 6 from J; bases not matched to a gene: 5. CDR3 size: 14 residues. Germline V CDR1 and CDR2: SEHNR, FQNEAQ (reference sequence). The CDR3 DNA sequence: TGTGCCAGCAGCCTCAGGGGGCAAGATGAAAAACTGTTTTTT. Translating gives CASSLRGQDEKLFF.

The chain employs TRBV2 and TRBJ2-1; 8 bases fit TRBD2. This CDR3 is built from 16 residues. V lost 3 bases and J lost 7; bases outside the gene matches: 11. Germline loops: CDR1 SNHLY, CDR2 FYNNEI. The CDR3 sequence: CASSDPRGGRVNEQFF. The CDR3 nucleotides read TGTGCCAGCAGTGATCCCCGGGGGGGCCGGGTTAATGAGCAGTTCTTC.

This chain joins TRBV29-1 and TRBJ2-5; D is possibly TRBD1 (7 bases). The CDR3 length is 12 residues. The V gene lost 5 bases and the J gene lost 11 bases, with 18 bases spanning the gap. The germline V gene encodes CDR1 SQVTM and CDR2 ANQGSEA. The CDR3 DNA sequence: TGCAGCGTTAGGTCAGGGGGAAGCGGGCAGTACTTC. It translates to CSVRSGGSGQYF.

A single count supports this clone. This chain joins TRBV5-6 and TRBJ2-5; 12 bases align to TRBD2. CDR3 length: 14 amino acids. Germline CDR1 reads SGHDT; CDR2 reads YYEEEE. V dropped 4 bases and J dropped 2; count of bases not matched to a gene: 0. The CDR3 nucleotides read TGTGCCAGCAGCGGACTAGCGGGACAAGAGACCCAGTACTTC. It specifies CASSGLAGQETQYF.

The rearrangement links TRBV29-1 to TRBJ2-7; 7 bases align to TRBD1. This CDR3 contains 11 residues. Per germline, CDR1 SQVTM and CDR2 ANQGSEA. V gave up 8 bases and J gave up 4 bases; unmatched junction bases: 5. Here the CDR3 reads CSTRTGYEQYF. CDR3 sequence (DNA): TGCAGCACTAGGACAGGTTACGAGCAGTACTTC.

This clone was detected once. The gene calls are TRBV14 and TRBJ2-2, with 7 bases aligning to TRBD1. Germline CDR1 is SGHDN and CDR2 is FVKESK. This CDR3 region has 18 residues. V shed 3 bases and J 4 bases; nucleotides not matched to a gene: 14. As DNA, the CDR3 is TGTGCCAGCAGCCACGGAGCATGGACAGGATTCGCCACCGGGGAGCTGTTTTTT. Translated: CASSHGAWTGFATGELFF. Full variable domain (outside the CDR3, taken from reference TRBV14 and TRBJ2-2): EAGVTQFPSHSVIEKGQTVTLRCDPISGHDNLYWYRRVMGKEIKFLLHFVKESKQDESGMPNNRFLAERTGGTYSTLKVQPAELEDSGVYFCASSHGAWTGFATGELFFGEGSRLTVL.

This sequence joins TRBV6-1 and TRBJ2-3; D possibly uses TRBD1 or TRBD2 (8 bases each). The ends were cut back, 8 bases at V and 7 bases at J, with 19 bases in the middle. CDR3 length: 14 amino acids. Looked up from germline, CDR1 is MNHNS and CDR2 is SASEGT. The CDR3 reads CASGLAGGLNTQYF. DNA of the CDR3: TGTGCCAGCGGACTAGCAGGGGGCTTGAATACGCAGTATTTT.